This T cell receptor beta chain was sequenced in a study of cytomegalovirus exposure and HLA in healthy donors. This clone was recorded only once. Its antigen is as yet unknown. Study-wide results and caveats: Among CMV-associated TCR beta chains, most appeared HLA-restricted in a later analysis. Many donors shared some public TCRs, even though most TCR sequences were rare.

Germline V gives CDR1 SEHNR, CDR2 FQNEAQ (reference sequence). CDR3 length equals 13 residues. With V trimmed by 1 base and J by 5 bases, 0 bases remained unmatched. The PCR was carried out with 60 Vbeta primers and 13 Jbeta primers. Authors' processing steps: An analysis that came later counted 80 million or so unique TCR beta chains, approximately 12 million shared. Sequencing was performed with immunoSEQ multiplex PCR; in TCRdb, only in-frame clones are kept and a portion is missing. The V and J calls and the clone size are those of that table, but D and trimming were determined from the DNA. The data contain approximately 40,000 clones, approximately 71% of them singletons.

The chain carries TRBV7-9 and TRBJ1-1, with 8 bases lining up with TRBD1. This TCR was recovered from a man in his forties or fifties in good health and CMV-seropositive. What was sequenced was PBMCs. The CDR3 protein is CASSLGDRTEAFF. The CDR3 DNA reads as TGTGCCAGCAGCTTAGGGGACAGGACTGAAGCTTTCTTT.